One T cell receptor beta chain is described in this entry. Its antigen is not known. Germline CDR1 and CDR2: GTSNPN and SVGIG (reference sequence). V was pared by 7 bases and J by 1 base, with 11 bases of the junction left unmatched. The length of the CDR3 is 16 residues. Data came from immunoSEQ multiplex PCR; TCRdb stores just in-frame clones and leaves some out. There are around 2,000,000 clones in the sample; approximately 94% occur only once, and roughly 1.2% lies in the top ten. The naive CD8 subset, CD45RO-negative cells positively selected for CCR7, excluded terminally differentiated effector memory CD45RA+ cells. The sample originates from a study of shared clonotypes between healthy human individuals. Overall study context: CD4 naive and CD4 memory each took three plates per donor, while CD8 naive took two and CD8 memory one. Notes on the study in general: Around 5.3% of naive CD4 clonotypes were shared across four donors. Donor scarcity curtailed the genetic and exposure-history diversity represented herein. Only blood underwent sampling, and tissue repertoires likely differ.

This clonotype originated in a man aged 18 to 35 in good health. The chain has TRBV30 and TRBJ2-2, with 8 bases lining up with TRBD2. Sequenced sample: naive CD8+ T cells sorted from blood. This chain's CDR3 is CASTGTRILNTGELFF. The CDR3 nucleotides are TGTGCCTCCACCGGGACTAGGATTTTGAACACCGGGGAGCTGTTTTTT.